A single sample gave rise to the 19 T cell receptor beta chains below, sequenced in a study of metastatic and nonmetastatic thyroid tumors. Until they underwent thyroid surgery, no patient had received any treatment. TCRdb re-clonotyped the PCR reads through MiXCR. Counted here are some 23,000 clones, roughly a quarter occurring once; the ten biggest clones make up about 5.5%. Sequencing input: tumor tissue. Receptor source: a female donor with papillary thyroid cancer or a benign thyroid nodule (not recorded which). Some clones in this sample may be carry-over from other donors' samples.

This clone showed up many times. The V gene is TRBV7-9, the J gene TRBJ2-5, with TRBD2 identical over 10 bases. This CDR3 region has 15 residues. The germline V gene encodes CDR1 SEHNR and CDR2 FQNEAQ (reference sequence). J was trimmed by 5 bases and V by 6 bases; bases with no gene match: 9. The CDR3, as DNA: TGTGCCAGCAGACCCGGGACTAGCGTTTCGGAGACCCAGTACTTC. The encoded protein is CASRPGTSVSETQYF.

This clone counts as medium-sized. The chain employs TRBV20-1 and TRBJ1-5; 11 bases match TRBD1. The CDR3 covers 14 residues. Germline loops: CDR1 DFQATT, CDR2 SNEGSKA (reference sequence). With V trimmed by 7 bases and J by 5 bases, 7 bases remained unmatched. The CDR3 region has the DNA TGCAGTGTCCTGGGGACAGGGGGTCATCAGCCCCAGCATTTT. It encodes CSVLGTGGHQPQHF.

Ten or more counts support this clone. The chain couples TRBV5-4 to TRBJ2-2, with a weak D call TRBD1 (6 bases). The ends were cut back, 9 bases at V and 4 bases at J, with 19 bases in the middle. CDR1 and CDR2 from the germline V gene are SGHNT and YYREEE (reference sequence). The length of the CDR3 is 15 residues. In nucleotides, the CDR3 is TGTGCCACCGGCCTCCAGGGGCTGAGCACCGGGGAGCTGTTTTTT. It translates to CATGLQGLSTGELFF.

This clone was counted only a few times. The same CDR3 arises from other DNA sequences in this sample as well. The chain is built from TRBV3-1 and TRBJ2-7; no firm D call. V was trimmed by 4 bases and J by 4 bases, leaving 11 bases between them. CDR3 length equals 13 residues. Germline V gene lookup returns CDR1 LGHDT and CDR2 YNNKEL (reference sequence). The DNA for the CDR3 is TGTGCCAGCAGCCTCGGACGGAATTACGAGCAGTACTTC. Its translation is CASSLGRNYEQYF.

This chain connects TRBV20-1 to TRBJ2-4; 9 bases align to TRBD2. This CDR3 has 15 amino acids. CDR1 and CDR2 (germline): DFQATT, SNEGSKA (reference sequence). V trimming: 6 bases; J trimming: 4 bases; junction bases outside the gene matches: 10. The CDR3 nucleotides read TGCAGTGCGAGACTAGCGGAGGGTTCAAAAAACATTCAGTACTTC. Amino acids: CSARLAEGSKNIQYF.

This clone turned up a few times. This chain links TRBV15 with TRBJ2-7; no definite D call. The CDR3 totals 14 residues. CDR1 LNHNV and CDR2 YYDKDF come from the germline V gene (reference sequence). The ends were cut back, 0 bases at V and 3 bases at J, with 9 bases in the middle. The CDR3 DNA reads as TGTGCCACCAGCAGAGATCCGGACGGCTACGAGCAGTACTTC. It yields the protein CATSRDPDGYEQYF.

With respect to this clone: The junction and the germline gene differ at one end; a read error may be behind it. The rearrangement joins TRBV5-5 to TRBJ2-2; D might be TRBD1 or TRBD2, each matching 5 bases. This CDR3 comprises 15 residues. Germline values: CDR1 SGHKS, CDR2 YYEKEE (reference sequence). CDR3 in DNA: TGTGCCAGCGAGCCAGGGCCCCCGAACACCGGGGATCTGTTTTTT. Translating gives CASEPGPPNTGDLFF.

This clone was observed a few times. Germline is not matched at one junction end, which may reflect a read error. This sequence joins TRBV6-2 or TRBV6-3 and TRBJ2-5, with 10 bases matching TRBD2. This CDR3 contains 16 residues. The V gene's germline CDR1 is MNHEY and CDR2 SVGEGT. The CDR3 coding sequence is TGTGCCAGCAGTTACTCGGGGACTAGCGTACAAGAGAACCAGTACTTC. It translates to CASSYSGTSVQENQYF.

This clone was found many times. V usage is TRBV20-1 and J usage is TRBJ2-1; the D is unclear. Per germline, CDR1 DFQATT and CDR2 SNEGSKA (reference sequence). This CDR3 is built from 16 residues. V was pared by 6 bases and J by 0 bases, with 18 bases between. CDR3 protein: CSAPVHDASSYNEQFF. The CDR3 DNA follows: TGCAGTGCCCCGGTCCACGACGCGAGCTCCTACAATGAGCAGTTCTTC.

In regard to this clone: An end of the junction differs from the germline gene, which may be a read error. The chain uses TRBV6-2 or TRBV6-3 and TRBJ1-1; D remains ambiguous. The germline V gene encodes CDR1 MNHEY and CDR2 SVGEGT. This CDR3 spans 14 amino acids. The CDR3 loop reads CAGSYSREADEAFF. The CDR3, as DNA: TGTGCCGGCAGTTACTCGCGGGAGGCCGATGAAGCTTTCTTT.

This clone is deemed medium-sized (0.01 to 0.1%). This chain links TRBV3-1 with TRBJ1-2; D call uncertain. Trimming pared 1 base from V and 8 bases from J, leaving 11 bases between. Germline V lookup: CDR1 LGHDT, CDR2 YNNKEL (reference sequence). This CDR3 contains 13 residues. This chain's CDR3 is CASSQGLLGGYTF. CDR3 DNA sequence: TGTGCCAGCAGCCAAGGTTTGCTTGGCGGCTACACCTTC.

CDR3: CASSEAFGGTSGRAREQFF. The CDR3 region has the DNA TGTGCCAGCAGTGAAGCGTTTGGCGGGACTAGCGGGAGGGCTCGGGAGCAGTTCTTC. The chain combines TRBV2 with TRBJ2-1, with 16 bases that match TRBD2. CDR1 SNHLY and CDR2 FYNNEI come from the germline V gene. CDR3 length equals 19 residues. With 0 bases clipped from V and 10 bases from J, the junction kept 12 bases outside the gene matches.

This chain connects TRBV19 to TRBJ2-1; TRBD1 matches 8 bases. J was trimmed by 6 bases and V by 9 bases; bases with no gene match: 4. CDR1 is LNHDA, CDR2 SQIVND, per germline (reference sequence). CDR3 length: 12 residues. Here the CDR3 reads CASRTGSNEQFF. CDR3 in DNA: TGTGCCAGCCGGACAGGGTCCAATGAGCAGTTCTTC.

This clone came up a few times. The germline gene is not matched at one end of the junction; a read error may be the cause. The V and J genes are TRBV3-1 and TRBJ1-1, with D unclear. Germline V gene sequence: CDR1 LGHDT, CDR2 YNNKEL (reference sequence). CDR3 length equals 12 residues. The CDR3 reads CAISHSGAEAFF. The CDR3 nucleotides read TGTGCCATCAGCCACAGTGGTGCTGAAGCTTTCTTT.

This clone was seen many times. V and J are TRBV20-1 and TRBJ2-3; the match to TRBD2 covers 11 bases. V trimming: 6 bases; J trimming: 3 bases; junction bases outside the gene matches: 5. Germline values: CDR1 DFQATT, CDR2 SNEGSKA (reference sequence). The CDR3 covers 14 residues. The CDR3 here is CSARLAGRTDTQYF. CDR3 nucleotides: TGCAGTGCGAGACTAGCGGGGAGGACAGATACGCAGTATTTT.

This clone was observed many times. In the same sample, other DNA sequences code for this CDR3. The CDR3: CASKVAAGETQYF. The CDR3 DNA follows: TGTGCCAGTAAGGTTGCCGCCGGAGAGACCCAGTACTTC. This chain links TRBV19 with TRBJ2-5; no clear D gene. Germline V gene lookup returns CDR1 LNHDA and CDR2 SQIVND (reference sequence). This CDR3 is 13 amino acids long. The ends were cut back, 7 bases at V and 4 bases at J, with 13 bases in the middle.

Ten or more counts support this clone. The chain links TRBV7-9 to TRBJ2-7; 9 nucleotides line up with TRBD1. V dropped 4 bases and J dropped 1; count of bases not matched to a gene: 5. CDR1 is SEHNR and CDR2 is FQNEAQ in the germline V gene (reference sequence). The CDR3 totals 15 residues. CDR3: CASSSMDRGSYEQYF. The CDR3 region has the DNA TGTGCCAGCAGCTCAATGGACAGGGGATCCTACGAGCAGTACTTC.

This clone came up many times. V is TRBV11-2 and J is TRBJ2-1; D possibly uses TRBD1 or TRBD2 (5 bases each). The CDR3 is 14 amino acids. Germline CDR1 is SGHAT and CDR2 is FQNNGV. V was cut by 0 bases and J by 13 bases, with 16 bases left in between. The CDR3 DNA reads TGTGCCAGCAGCTTAGATTTCGGGGACCGGAACCAGTTCTTC. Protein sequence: CASSLDFGDRNQFF.

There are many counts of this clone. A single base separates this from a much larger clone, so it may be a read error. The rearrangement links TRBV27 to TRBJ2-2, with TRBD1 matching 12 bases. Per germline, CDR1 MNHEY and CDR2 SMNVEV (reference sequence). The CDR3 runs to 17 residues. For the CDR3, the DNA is TGTGCCAGCAGTATCCGGGGACAGGGGGCAAACACCGGGGAGCCGTTTTTT. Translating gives CASSIRGQGANTGEPFF.